A selection of T cell receptor beta chains follows, all from one sample in a study of shared clonotypes between healthy human individuals. The method was immunoSEQ multiplex PCR; TCRdb's version includes in-frame clones alone and lacks a portion of them. This table has hundreds of thousands of clones, 70% to 80% appearing once. The sequenced sample was PBMCs. The receptors were gathered from a middle-aged woman in good health. Some clones in this sample may be carry-over from other donors' samples. Each CDR3 is given with its conserved first and last residue. Fields, in order: clone size, V gene, D gene, J gene, CDR3 DNA, CDR3 protein. The D gene is left open where the match is weak. Clone size is given for some rows only: seen once, a few or many times, or a class if the clone is expanded.

abundance: once
v_gene: TRBV30
d_gene: TRBD2
j_gene: TRBJ2-7
CDR3nt: TGTGCCTGGACAGTGGGAGGGCCGAGGGAGCAGTACTTC
CDR3aa: CAWTVGGPREQYF

abundance: once
v_gene: TRBV27
d_gene: TRBD2
j_gene: TRBJ2-1
CDR3nt: TGTGCCAGCAGTTTATCACTAGCGACGAGGGAGCAGTTCTTC
CDR3aa: CASSLSLATREQFF

abundance: NA
v_gene: TRBV28
d_gene: NA
j_gene: TRBJ1-2
CDR3nt: TGTGCCAGCAGTTTATTGGGCTTCGGGGGCTACACCTTC
CDR3aa: CASSLLGFGGYTF

abundance: NA
v_gene: TRBV19
d_gene: NA
j_gene: TRBJ2-2
CDR3nt: TGTGCCACGGACGGCCCAGCGCCGAACACCGGGGAGCTGTTTTTT
CDR3aa: CATDGPAPNTGELFF

abundance: NA
v_gene: TRBV5-6
d_gene: NA
j_gene: TRBJ2-7
CDR3nt: TGTGCCAGCAGCCCGGCAGGGACACCTAGCTACGAGCAGTACTTC
CDR3aa: CASSPAGTPSYEQYF

abundance: NA
v_gene: TRBV7-9
d_gene: NA
j_gene: TRBJ2-5
CDR3nt: TGTGCCAGCAGCCGGGGACAAATCCAAGAGACCCAGTACTTC
CDR3aa: CASSRGQIQETQYF

abundance: NA
v_gene: TRBV11-2
d_gene: TRBD1
j_gene: TRBJ1-3
CDR3nt: TGTGCCAGCAGCTCCATCACAGGGGGATTGTGGGGAAACACCATATATTTT
CDR3aa: CASSSITGGLWGNTIYF

abundance: NA
v_gene: TRBV18
d_gene: NA
j_gene: TRBJ2-2
CDR3nt: TGTGCCAGCTCACCACGTGGGAGTGAGAACACCGGGGAGCTGTTTTTT
CDR3aa: CASSPRGSENTGELFF

abundance: NA
v_gene: TRBV7-6
d_gene: NA
j_gene: TRBJ2-6
CDR3nt: TGTGCCAGCAGCCCCCGTTACTCTGGGGCCAACGTCCTGACTTTC
CDR3aa: CASSPRYSGANVLTF

abundance: NA
v_gene: TRBV27
d_gene: TRBD2
j_gene: TRBJ2-4
CDR3nt: TGTGCCACCAAAACTACCCGGACTAGCGGGGAGAGGGCCAAAAACATTCAGTACTTC
CDR3aa: CATKTTRTSGERAKNIQYF

abundance: many
v_gene: TRBV28
d_gene: TRBD1
j_gene: TRBJ1-3
CDR3nt: TGTGCCAGCAGTGACGGGACAGGACGTGGAAACACCATATATTTT
CDR3aa: CASSDGTGRGNTIYF

abundance: NA
v_gene: TRBV5-1
d_gene: TRBD1
j_gene: TRBJ1-3
CDR3nt: TGCGCCAGCAGCTTGGCCCAGGGGGCCGGGGACACCATATATTTT
CDR3aa: CASSLAQGAGDTIYF

abundance: once
v_gene: TRBV18
d_gene: NA
j_gene: TRBJ2-7
CDR3nt: TGTGCCAGCTCACCACCTACCGTGCCCTACGAGCAGTACTTC
CDR3aa: CASSPPTVPYEQYF

abundance: NA
v_gene: TRBV7-9
d_gene: TRBD1
j_gene: TRBJ1-4
CDR3nt: TGTGCCAGCAGCCGGGACAGGGGGAGAGATGAAAAACTGTTTTTT
CDR3aa: CASSRDRGRDEKLFF

abundance: few
v_gene: TRBV7-9
d_gene: NA
j_gene: TRBJ2-1
CDR3nt: TGTGCCAGCAGCGGGGGCGGGAACCACCAAAACCCGCAGTTCTTC
CDR3aa: CASSGGGNHQNPQFF

abundance: NA
v_gene: TRBV28
d_gene: TRBD2
j_gene: TRBJ2-7
CDR3nt: TGTGCCAGCAGTACGTCCGGGACTAGCGGGAGGTTGTTCGAGCAGTACTTC
CDR3aa: CASSTSGTSGRLFEQYF

abundance: NA
v_gene: TRBV7-3
d_gene: NA
j_gene: TRBJ2-1
CDR3nt: TGTGCCAGCAGCACCAGAAGGGTTGGTGAGCAGTTCTTC
CDR3aa: CASSTRRVGEQFF

abundance: NA
v_gene: TRBV5-4
d_gene: TRBD2
j_gene: TRBJ2-3
CDR3nt: TGTGCCAGCAGCCAAGATCGAGCGGCGGGAGGGACAGATACGCAGTATTTT
CDR3aa: CASSQDRAAGGTDTQYF

abundance: NA
v_gene: TRBV2
d_gene: NA
j_gene: TRBJ2-3
CDR3nt: TGTGCCAGCACCGGGACCGTTGAGACAGATACGCAGTATTTT
CDR3aa: CASTGTVETDTQYF

abundance: NA
v_gene: TRBV10-3
d_gene: NA
j_gene: TRBJ2-7
CDR3nt: TGTGCCATCAGACGGACGGTGAGCTCCTACGAGCAGTACTTC
CDR3aa: CAIRRTVSSYEQYF

abundance: NA
v_gene: TRBV20-1
d_gene: NA
j_gene: TRBJ2-3
CDR3nt: TGCAGTGCAAACCCAGGGGATACGCAGTATTTT
CDR3aa: CSANPGDTQYF

abundance: NA
v_gene: TRBV27
d_gene: TRBD2
j_gene: TRBJ2-5
CDR3nt: TGTGCCAGCAGTTTAGGCGGCGGGAGTTCAGGGGAGACCCAGTACTTC
CDR3aa: CASSLGGGSSGETQYF

abundance: few
v_gene: TRBV7-8
d_gene: TRBD2
j_gene: TRBJ2-2
CDR3nt: TGTGCCAGCAGCTTACCGGGACTAGCGGGAAACACCGGGGAGCTGTTTTTT
CDR3aa: CASSLPGLAGNTGELFF

abundance: NA
v_gene: TRBV4-2
d_gene: TRBD2
j_gene: TRBJ2-1
CDR3nt: TGTGCCAGCAGTCTCTGGACTAGCGGGAGTAGGAATGAGCAGTTCTTC
CDR3aa: CASSLWTSGSRNEQFF

abundance: few
v_gene: TRBV6-4
d_gene: TRBD2
j_gene: TRBJ2-1
CDR3nt: TGTGCCAGCAGTGTCGGGACTAGCGGTAACAATGAGCAGTTCTTC
CDR3aa: CASSVGTSGNNEQFF

abundance: NA
v_gene: TRBV9
d_gene: TRBD1
j_gene: TRBJ2-7
CDR3nt: TGTGCCAGCAGCGTAGCTCGGACCCGGGACAGGGAGGTCGAGCAGTACTTC
CDR3aa: CASSVARTRDREVEQYF

abundance: NA
v_gene: TRBV6-6
d_gene: NA
j_gene: TRBJ2-7
CDR3nt: TGTGCCAGCAGTCCCCTGGGACTGCAGGGGGGCCACGAGCAGTACTTC
CDR3aa: CASSPLGLQGGHEQYF

abundance: once
v_gene: TRBV27
d_gene: NA
j_gene: TRBJ1-4
CDR3nt: TGTGCCAGCAGTCTGAGGCTGGGACCCTCGGGTTTTGAAAAACTGTTTTTT
CDR3aa: CASSLRLGPSGFEKLFF

abundance: NA
v_gene: TRBV6-5
d_gene: TRBD1
j_gene: TRBJ2-5
CDR3nt: TGTGCCAGCAGTCAGGGGGCCCTCCAAGAGACCCAGTACTTC
CDR3aa: CASSQGALQETQYF

abundance: NA
v_gene: TRBV7-2
d_gene: TRBD1
j_gene: TRBJ1-3
CDR3nt: TGTGCCAGCAGCGTCCGGAACTCTAGGACAGGGGCTGGAAACACCATATATTTT
CDR3aa: CASSVRNSRTGAGNTIYF

abundance: NA
v_gene: TRBV2
d_gene: TRBD1
j_gene: TRBJ1-1
CDR3nt: TGTGCCAGCAGTGCGTACCGGGACAGGGTTACGAACACTGAAGCTTTCTTT
CDR3aa: CASSAYRDRVTNTEAFF

abundance: NA
v_gene: TRBV28
d_gene: TRBD2
j_gene: TRBJ2-1
CDR3nt: TGTGCCAGCAGTCTCCATAGCGGGAACCCCTCCTACAATGAGCAGTTCTTC
CDR3aa: CASSLHSGNPSYNEQFF

abundance: NA
v_gene: TRBV18
d_gene: NA
j_gene: TRBJ2-2
CDR3nt: TGTGCCAGCTCACCACGGAATCGGGAGCTGTTTTTT
CDR3aa: CASSPRNRELFF

abundance: NA
v_gene: TRBV4-3
d_gene: NA
j_gene: TRBJ2-7
CDR3nt: TGCGCCAGCAGCCAAGGGGGGTCTAGCTCCTACGAGCAGTACTTC
CDR3aa: CASSQGGSSSYEQYF

abundance: NA
v_gene: TRBV30
d_gene: NA
j_gene: TRBJ1-2
CDR3nt: TGTGCCTGGAGTGTACGAAGAGGCTACTATGGCTACACCTTC
CDR3aa: CAWSVRRGYYGYTF